Each of the 8 T cell receptor beta chains below was sequenced from the same sample in a study of T cell responses to AZD1222 COVID-19 vaccine. The table came from immunoSEQ multiplex PCR; TCRdb's copy has only in-frame clones and leaves some out. The top ten hold approximately 6.3% of the sample, which has approximately 150,000 clones, roughly 87% seen once. Sequenced here: peripheral blood, sampled 28 days after the second AZD1222 dose. These receptors originate from an adult who received the AZD1222 COVID-19 vaccine.

The chain links TRBV4-2 to TRBJ2-7, with TRBD2 matching over 11 bases. Germline lookup yields CDR1 LGHNA and CDR2 YNFKEQ. The CDR3 length is 16 residues. The V and J ends lost 3 bases and 4 bases, in that order; junction bases with no gene match: 8. The CDR3 sequence: CASSHEGTSGTYEQYF. Written as DNA, the CDR3 is TGTGCCAGCAGCCATGAAGGGACTAGCGGAACTTACGAGCAGTACTTC.

The CDR3 spells CASSPRPGVGEQYF. The DNA of the CDR3 is TGTGCCAGCAGCCCCCGACCCGGTGTGGGGGAGCAGTACTTC. The gene calls are TRBV11-3 and TRBJ2-7; D uncertain. Germline lookup yields CDR1 SGHNT and CDR2 YENEEA. CDR3 length: 14 amino acids. Deletions cut 5 bases from V and 7 bases from J, with 18 bases between.

V and J are TRBV28 and TRBJ1-5, with D unresolved. Trimming took 3 bases from V and 4 from J, leaving 13 bases between them. This CDR3 has 15 amino acids. In germline, CDR1 is MDHEN, CDR2 SYDVKM. CDR3 sequence reads: CASSFTISSNQPQHF. In DNA, the CDR3 is TGTGCCAGCAGTTTTACGATCAGTTCAAATCAGCCCCAGCATTTT.

The genes are TRBV10-3 and TRBJ1-5; D is undetermined. CDR3 length: 13 residues. Germline CDR1 reads ENHRY; CDR2 reads SYGVKD. The CDR3 bases are TGTGTCAGGCTCCCGAATAGCAATCAGCCCCAGCATTTT. The encoded protein is CVRLPNSNQPQHF.

The V call is TRBV3-1 (or the pseudogene TRBV3-2), the J call TRBJ2-2; unclear D gene. The germline V gene encodes CDR1 LGHDT and CDR2 YNNKEL (reference sequence). Trimming stripped 4 bases from V and 4 bases from J, with 10 bases between. There are 14 residues in the CDR3. CDR3 nucleotide sequence: TGTGCCAGCAGCCGGATGGTTGTCACCGGGGAGCTGTTTTTT. Translation: CASSRMVVTGELFF.

The chain has TRBV6-4 and TRBJ2-3, with no clear D. Trimming took off 8 bases at V and 5 bases at J, with 14 bases between the two ends. Looked up from germline, CDR1 is MRHNA and CDR2 is SNTAGT. There are 13 residues in the CDR3. For the CDR3, the DNA is TGTGCCAGCTCCCCGGAGCTGGGAGATACGCAGTATTTT. It is translated as CASSPELGDTQYF.

V gene TRBV5-6 combines with J gene TRBJ2-2, with D perhaps matching TRBD1 (5 bases). This CDR3 is 13 amino acids long. Germline V gene sequence: CDR1 SGHDT, CDR2 YYEEEE. V shed 1 base and J shed 8 bases, with 9 bases lying between them. The CDR3 loop reads CASSLYPGGELFF. The CDR3 DNA follows: TGTGCCAGCAGCTTGTATCCAGGGGGGGAGCTGTTTTTT.

The CDR3 DNA sequence: TGCGCCAGCAGCCTTGGACAGGGGTCTGTTGAAAAACTGTTTTTT. Protein: CASSLGQGSVEKLFF. This chain links TRBV5-1 with TRBJ1-4, with TRBD1 identical over 9 bases. The V gene's germline CDR1 is SGHRS and CDR2 YFSETQ. This CDR3 has 15 amino acids. The ends lost 4 bases at V and 7 bases at J; junction bases unmatched: 8.